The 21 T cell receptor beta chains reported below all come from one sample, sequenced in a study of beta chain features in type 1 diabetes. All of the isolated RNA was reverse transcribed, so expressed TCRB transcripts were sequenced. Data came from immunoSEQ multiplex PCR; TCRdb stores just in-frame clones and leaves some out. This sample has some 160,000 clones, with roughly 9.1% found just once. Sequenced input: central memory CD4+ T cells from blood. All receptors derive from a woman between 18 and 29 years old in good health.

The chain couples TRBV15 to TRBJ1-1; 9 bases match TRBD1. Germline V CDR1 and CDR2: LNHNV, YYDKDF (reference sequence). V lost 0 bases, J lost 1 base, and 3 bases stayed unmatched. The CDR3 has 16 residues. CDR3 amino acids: CATSRDWGQGNTEAFF. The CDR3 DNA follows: TGTGCCACCAGCAGAGATTGGGGACAGGGGAACACTGAAGCTTTCTTT.

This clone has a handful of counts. The CDR3 DNA is TGTGCCAGCAGCGTAGCCCAGGGGGACAATGAGCAGTTCTTC. Its translation is CASSVAQGDNEQFF. The chain carries TRBV9 and TRBJ2-1; 7 nucleotides match TRBD1. This CDR3 contains 14 residues. The germline V gene has CDR1 SGDLS and CDR2 YYNGEE. The J segment lost 5 bases and the V segment lost 0 bases, leaving 2 bases of the junction unmatched.

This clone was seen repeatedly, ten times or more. CDR3 sequence: CATSLGGYEQYF. CDR3 bases: TGTGCCACCAGCCTCGGGGGATACGAGCAGTACTTC. The J gene is TRBJ2-7, the V gene TRBV15; D possibly corresponds to TRBD2 (6 bases). Germline V gene lookup returns CDR1 LNHNV and CDR2 YYDKDF (reference sequence). The ends were cut back, 5 bases at V and 4 bases at J, with 9 bases in the middle. The CDR3 is 12 amino acids. The full variable domain, its missing parts supplied by reference TRBV15 and TRBJ2-7, is DAMVIQNPRYQVTQFGKPVTLSCSQTLNHNVMYWYQQKSSQAPKLLFHYYDKDFNNEADTPDNFQSRRPNTSFCFLDIRSPGLGDTAMYLCATSLGGYEQYFGPGTRLTVT.

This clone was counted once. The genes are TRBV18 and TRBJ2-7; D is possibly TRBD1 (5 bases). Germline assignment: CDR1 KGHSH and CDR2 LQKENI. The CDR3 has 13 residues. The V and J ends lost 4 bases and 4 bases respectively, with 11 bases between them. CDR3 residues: CASSLVGVYEQYF. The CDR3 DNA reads TGTGCCAGCTCACTAGTAGGGGTTTACGAGCAGTACTTC.

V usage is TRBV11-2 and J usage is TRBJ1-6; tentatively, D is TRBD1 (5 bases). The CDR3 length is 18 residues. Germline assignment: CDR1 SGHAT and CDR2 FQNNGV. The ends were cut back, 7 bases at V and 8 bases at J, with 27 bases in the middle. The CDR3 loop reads CASNFGVGRGREYSPLHF. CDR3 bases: TGTGCCAGCAACTTTGGGGTTGGCCGGGGACGGGAGTATTCACCCCTCCACTTT.

DNA for the CDR3: TGTGCCAGCAGCTTAAGACAGGCAGATCAGCCCCAGCATTTT. Translated, it gives CASSLRQADQPQHF. The chain carries TRBV7-2 and TRBJ1-5; D is perhaps TRBD1 (6 bases). CDR1 and CDR2 from the germline V gene are SGHTA and FQGNSA. The CDR3 totals 14 residues. The V gene lost 2 bases and the J gene lost 5 bases, with 10 bases spanning the gap.

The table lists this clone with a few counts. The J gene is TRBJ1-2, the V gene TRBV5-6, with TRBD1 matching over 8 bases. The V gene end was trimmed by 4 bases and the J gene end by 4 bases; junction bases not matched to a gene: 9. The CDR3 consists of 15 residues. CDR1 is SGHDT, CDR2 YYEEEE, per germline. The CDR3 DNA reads TGTGCCAGCAGCCTCGAGGACAGGGAAAGCTATGGCTACACCTTC. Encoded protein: CASSLEDRESYGYTF.

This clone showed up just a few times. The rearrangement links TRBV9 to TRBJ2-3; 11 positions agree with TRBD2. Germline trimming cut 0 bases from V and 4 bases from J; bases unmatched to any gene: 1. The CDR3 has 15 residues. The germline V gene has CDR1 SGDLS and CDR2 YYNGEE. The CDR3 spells CASSVGLAGSDTQYF. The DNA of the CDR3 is TGTGCCAGCAGCGTAGGACTAGCGGGGTCAGATACGCAGTATTTT.

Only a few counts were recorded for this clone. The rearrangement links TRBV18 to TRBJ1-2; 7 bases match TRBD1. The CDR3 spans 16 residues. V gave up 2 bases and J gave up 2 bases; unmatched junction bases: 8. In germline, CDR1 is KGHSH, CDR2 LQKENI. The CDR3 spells CASSPSGRGANYGYTF. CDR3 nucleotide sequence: TGTGCCAGCTCACCAAGTGGCAGGGGGGCCAACTATGGCTACACCTTC. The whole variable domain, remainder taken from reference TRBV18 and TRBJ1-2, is NAGVMQNPRHLVRRRGQEARLRCSPMKGHSHVYWYRQLPEEGLKFMVYLQKENIIDESGMPKERFSAEFPKEGPSILRIQQVVRGDSAAYFCASSPSGRGANYGYTFGSGTRLTVV.

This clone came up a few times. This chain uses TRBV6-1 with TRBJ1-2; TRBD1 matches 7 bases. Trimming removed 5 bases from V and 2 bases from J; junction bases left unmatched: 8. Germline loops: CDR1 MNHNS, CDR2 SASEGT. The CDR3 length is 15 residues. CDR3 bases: TGTGCCAGCAGTAGATCTGGACAGGACAACTATGGCTACACCTTC. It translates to CASSRSGQDNYGYTF.

The CDR3 sequence is CASSFKAGDYEQYF. The CDR3 DNA reads as TGTGCCAGCAGCTTCAAGGCGGGAGACTACGAGCAGTACTTC. The rearrangement links TRBV5-4 to TRBJ2-7; 7 bases fit TRBD2. The CDR3 has 14 amino acids. Looked up from germline, CDR1 is SGHNT and CDR2 is YYREEE (reference sequence). V was pared by 2 bases and J by 3 bases, with 5 bases of the junction left unmatched.

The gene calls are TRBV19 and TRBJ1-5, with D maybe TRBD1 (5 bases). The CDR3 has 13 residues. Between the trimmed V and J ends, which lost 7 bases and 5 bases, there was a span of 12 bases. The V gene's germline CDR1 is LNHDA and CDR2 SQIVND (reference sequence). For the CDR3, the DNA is TGTGCCAGTACCATGGGGGGAGATCAGCCCCAGCATTTT. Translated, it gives CASTMGGDQPQHF.

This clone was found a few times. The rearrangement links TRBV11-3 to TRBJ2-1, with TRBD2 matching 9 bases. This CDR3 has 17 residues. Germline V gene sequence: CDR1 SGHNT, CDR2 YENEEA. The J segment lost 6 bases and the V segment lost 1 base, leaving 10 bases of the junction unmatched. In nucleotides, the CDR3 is TGTGCCAGCAGCTTAGCAGCGGGAGGCATATCAGGCAATGAGCAGTTCTTC. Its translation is CASSLAAGGISGNEQFF.

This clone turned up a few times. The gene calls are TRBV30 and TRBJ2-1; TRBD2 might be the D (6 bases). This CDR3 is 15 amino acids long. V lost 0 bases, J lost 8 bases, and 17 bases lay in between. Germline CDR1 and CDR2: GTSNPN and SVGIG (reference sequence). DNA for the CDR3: TGTGCCTGGAGTGTTGTCGGTAGCGGAATCGATGAGCAGTTCTTC. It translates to CAWSVVGSGIDEQFF.

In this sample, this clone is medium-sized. CDR3 sequence reads: CASSREHQPLEQYF. The CDR3 nucleotides read TGCGCCAGCAGCCGGGAGCATCAGCCACTTGAGCAGTACTTC. The chain links TRBV4-1 to TRBJ2-7; weak D call: TRBD2 (5 bases). The CDR3 spans 14 residues. V lost 4 bases and J 7 bases, leaving 17 bases between the germline ends. Germline V CDR1 and CDR2: MGHRA, YSYEKL.

The CDR3 region is CASSYTGEASPLHF. The CDR3 nucleotides read TGTGCCAGCAGTTACACAGGGGAGGCTTCACCCCTCCACTTT. The chain combines TRBV6-6 with TRBJ1-6, with 7 bases aligning to TRBD1. Germline V CDR1 and CDR2: MNHNY, SVGAGI (reference sequence). Trimming removed 2 bases from V and 9 bases from J; junction bases left unmatched: 4. CDR3 length equals 14 residues.

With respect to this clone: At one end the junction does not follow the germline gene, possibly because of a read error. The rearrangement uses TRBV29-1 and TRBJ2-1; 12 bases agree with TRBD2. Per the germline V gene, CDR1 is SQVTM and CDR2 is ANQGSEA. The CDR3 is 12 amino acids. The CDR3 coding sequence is TGCAGCGTAGAATCTAGCGGGGGGGCTCTGGTCTTC. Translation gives CSVESSGGALVF.

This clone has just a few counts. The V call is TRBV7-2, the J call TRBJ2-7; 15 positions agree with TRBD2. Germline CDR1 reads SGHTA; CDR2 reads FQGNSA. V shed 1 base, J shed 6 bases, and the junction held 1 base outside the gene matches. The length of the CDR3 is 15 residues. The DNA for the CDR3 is TGTGCCAGCAGCTTAGAGGGACTAGCGGGGGGCGAGCAGTACTTC. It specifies CASSLEGLAGGEQYF.

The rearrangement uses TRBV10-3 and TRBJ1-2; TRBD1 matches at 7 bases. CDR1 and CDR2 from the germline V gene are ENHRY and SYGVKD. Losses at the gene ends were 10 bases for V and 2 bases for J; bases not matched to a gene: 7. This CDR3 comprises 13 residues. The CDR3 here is CASREQGNYGYTF. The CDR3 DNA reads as TGTGCCAGCAGGGAACAGGGGAACTATGGCTACACCTTC.

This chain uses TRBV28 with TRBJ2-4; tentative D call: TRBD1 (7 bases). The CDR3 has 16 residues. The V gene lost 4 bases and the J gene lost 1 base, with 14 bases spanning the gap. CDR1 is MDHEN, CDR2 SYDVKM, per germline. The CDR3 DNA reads TGTGCCAGCAGTTCTGGGGGGACAGTTGCCAAAAACATTCAGTACTTC. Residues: CASSSGGTVAKNIQYF.

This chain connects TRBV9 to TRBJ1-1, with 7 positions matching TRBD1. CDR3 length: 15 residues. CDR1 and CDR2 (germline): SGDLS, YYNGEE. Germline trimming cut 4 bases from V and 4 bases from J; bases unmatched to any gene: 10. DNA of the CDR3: TGTGCCAGCAGCCCACGACAGGGTGAGGGCACTGAAGCTTTCTTT. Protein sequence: CASSPRQGEGTEAFF.